The clone carrying this T cell receptor beta chain was seen only once. Its antigen is still unknown. The germline V gene has CDR1 LNHDA and CDR2 SQIVND (reference sequence). This CDR3 spans 14 amino acids. Deletions cut 7 bases from V and 3 bases from J, with 13 bases between. The sample is drawn from a study of shared clonotypes between healthy human individuals. The study, taken as a whole, reports: A few donors held approximately 4.5% of naive CD4 clonotypes in common. Only blood samples were collected, and tissue repertoires likely differ. The generation probabilities recorded for non-shared clonotypes fell below those of clonotypes shared by all four donors.

CD45RO-negative cells were positively selected for CCR7, leaving out terminally differentiated effector memory CD45RA+ cells. The data were produced by immunoSEQ multiplex PCR, yet TCRdb's version contains in-frame clones alone and is incomplete. The sample shows around 1,900,000 clones, around 93% of them seen only once. The chain combines TRBV19 with TRBJ1-5, with D uncertain. The TCR was taken from a young man in good health. Some clones in this sample may be carry-over from other donors' samples. Sequenced input: naive CD8+ T cells from PBMCs. The chain's CDR3 is CASTIWGYNQPQHF. The CDR3 bases are TGTGCCAGTACCATATGGGGTTACAATCAGCCCCAGCATTTT.